This T cell receptor (beta chain) is from a study of CD8 T cells in Susac syndrome. In blood CD8+ and CD4+ T cells, TCR beta underwent sequencing. Each multiple sclerosis control was a treatment-naive patient with relapsing-remitting disease that was either stable or active. With random hexamers, roughly 0.45 to 1 ug RNA was reverse transcribed. Amplification of TCR beta CDR3 across 54 Vbeta and 13 Jbeta was performed with immunoSEQ multiplex PCR. TCRdb fed the immunoSEQ multiplex PCR reads into MiXCR, producing one record per CDR3 protein. The data contain fewer than 250,000 distinct CDR3 sequences, roughly 90% of them singletons. Per the germline V gene, CDR1 is SNHLY and CDR2 is FYNNEI. This CDR3 is 13 amino acids long. The V end was cut by 7 bases, the J end by 10 bases, with 17 bases between.

J is TRBJ1-5 and V is TRBV2; D remains ambiguous. The sample comprised CD8+ T cells from PBMCs. The clonotype was recovered from a human donor with multiple sclerosis. In DNA form, the CDR3 reads TGTGCCAGCAATCGGGCTACCTTCGGTCCCCAGCATTTT. Its protein is CASNRATFGPQHF.